The rows below give T cell receptor beta chains drawn from one sample of a study of blood T cell repertoires in COVID-19. TCRdb's copy holds only in-frame clones and misses some; the assay was immunoSEQ multiplex PCR. Of under 70,000 clones in the sample, around nine tenths were seen once. Sequenced: peripheral blood. These receptors were taken from a woman in her fifties or sixties with COVID-19, enrolled during active disease. Each CDR3 is given with its conserved first and last residue. A D gene is named only where the DNA matches it firmly. Rows may omit the clone size; those that give it use once, few, many or a size class.

v_gene	j_gene	abundance	d_gene	CDR3aa	CDR3nt
TRBV18	TRBJ1-1	-	TRBD1	CASSQGTGGVTEAFF	TGTGCCAGCTCACAAGGGACAGGGGGCGTCACTGAAGCTTTCTTT
TRBV4-1	TRBJ1-1	-	-	CASSQEPPQGNTEAFF	TGCGCCAGCAGCCAAGAGCCCCCCCAGGGGAACACTGAAGCTTTCTTT
TRBV28	TRBJ2-7	-	-	CASSRGSGPSEQYF	TGTGCCAGCAGTAGGGGCTCTGGTCCCAGCGAGCAGTACTTC
TRBV11-2	TRBJ2-6	-	-	CASSLLYGANVLTF	TGTGCCAGCAGCTTATTGTATGGGGCCAACGTCCTGACTTTC
TRBV11-2	TRBJ2-5	-	-	CASSPDWGRETQYF	TGTGCCAGCAGCCCAGACTGGGGGCGAGAGACCCAGTACTTC
TRBV19	TRBJ1-5	few	-	CASSIVGAAQHF	TGTGCCAGTAGTATAGTAGGGGCTGCCCAGCATTTT
TRBV7-9	TRBJ2-3	-	TRBD2	CASSLLAGGTDTQYF	TGTGCCAGCAGCCTACTAGCGGGCGGCACAGATACGCAGTATTTT
TRBV28	TRBJ1-1	-	TRBD1	CASSWVDRVEAFF	TGTGCCAGCAGTTGGGTTGACAGGGTAGAGGCTTTCTTT
TRBV5-4	TRBJ1-1	-	-	CASSWGPQGMNTEAFF	TGTGCCAGCAGCTGGGGGCCACAGGGAATGAACACTGAAGCTTTCTTT
TRBV5-4	TRBJ1-1	-	-	CASSLKQGVNTEAFF	TGTGCCAGCAGCTTAAAACAGGGCGTGAACACTGAAGCTTTCTTT
TRBV28	TRBJ2-1	-	-	CASSYRNEQFF	TGTGCCAGCAGTTACAGGAATGAGCAGTTCTTC
TRBV3-1/TRBV3-2	TRBJ1-4	once	TRBD1	CASSYRGLGEKLFF	TGTGCCAGCAGCTACAGGGGGCTCGGTGAAAAACTGTTTTTT
TRBV18	TRBJ1-3	-	-	CASSFDRTNPLSSGNTIYF	TGTGCCAGCTCATTCGACAGGACGAACCCCTTGAGCTCTGGAAACACCATATATTTT
TRBV6-1	TRBJ1-5	-	-	CASSEASVNQPQHF	TGTGCCAGCAGTGAAGCTAGCGTAAATCAGCCCCAGCATTTT
TRBV6-5	TRBJ1-2	few	TRBD1	CATTHRDRAYGYTF	TGTGCCACCACCCACCGGGACAGAGCCTATGGCTACACCTTC
TRBV7-9	TRBJ2-1	few	TRBD2	CASSSLRAGGYNEQFF	TGTGCCAGCAGCTCTCTAAGGGCGGGAGGGTACAATGAGCAGTTCTTC
TRBV11-3	TRBJ1-1	-	-	CASSSPDKRGTSEAFF	TGTGCCAGCAGCTCCCCAGACAAAAGGGGTACTTCTGAAGCTTTCTTT
TRBV6-6	TRBJ2-7	-	TRBD1	CASTGTGGPYEQYF	TGTGCCAGCACCGGGACAGGGGGCCCCTACGAGCAGTACTTC
TRBV18	TRBJ1-5	few	TRBD1	CASSEGTVDFQPQHF	TGTGCCAGCTCGGAAGGGACAGTTGATTTTCAGCCCCAGCATTTT
TRBV11-2	TRBJ2-7	-	TRBD1	CASRPTGTEQYF	TGTGCCAGCAGACCGACAGGGACCGAGCAGTACTTC
TRBV6-2/TRBV6-3	TRBJ2-1	-	TRBD2	CASSRDYAPYNEQFF	TGTGCCAGCAGTCGGGACTACGCCCCTTACAATGAGCAGTTCTTC
TRBV29-1	TRBJ2-7	-	-	CSVEGGRLYEQYF	TGCAGCGTTGAAGGGGGGAGGCTTTACGAGCAGTACTTC
TRBV28	TRBJ2-5	-	TRBD1	CASSTTTGLETQYF	TGTGCCAGCAGTACCACGACAGGGTTAGAGACCCAGTACTTC
TRBV28	TRBJ2-1	once	TRBD1	CASRTGTGYNEQFF	TGTGCCAGCAGAACCGGGACAGGGTACAATGAGCAGTTCTTC
TRBV10-2	TRBJ1-2	-	-	CASSDPPVGVHYGYTF	TGCGCCAGCAGTGATCCCCCTGTAGGGGTGCACTATGGCTACACCTTC
TRBV7-2	TRBJ1-2	-	-	CASSFFDRTNYGYTF	TGTGCCAGCAGCTTTTTCGACAGAACTAACTATGGCTACACCTTC
TRBV28	TRBJ1-5	-	-	CASRQGSNQPQHF	TGTGCCAGCAGGCAGGGGAGCAATCAGCCCCAGCATTTT
TRBV30	TRBJ2-5	-	TRBD2	CAWGTSGQETQYF	TGTGCCTGGGGCACTAGCGGACAAGAGACCCAGTACTTC
TRBV10-2	TRBJ1-1	-	TRBD1	CASGGQGGYSGTEAFF	TGCGCCAGCGGGGGACAGGGTGGATATTCGGGCACTGAAGCTTTCTTT
TRBV28	TRBJ1-2	-	-	CASGWGLNYHYGYTF	TGTGCCAGCGGCTGGGGCCTCAACTATCACTATGGCTACACCTTC
TRBV28	TRBJ2-3	-	TRBD1	CASSSDLTGGWADTQYF	TGTGCCAGCAGTTCAGATCTGACAGGGGGCTGGGCAGATACGCAGTATTTT
TRBV30	TRBJ2-5	-	TRBD1	CAWSVGQPNQETQYF	TGTGCCTGGAGTGTGGGACAGCCAAACCAAGAGACCCAGTACTTC
TRBV2	TRBJ1-1	-	TRBD1	CASRGQGGTEAFF	TGTGCCAGCAGAGGTCAGGGGGGCACTGAAGCTTTCTTT
TRBV2	TRBJ1-1	-	TRBD1	CASGGRTGDTEAFF	TGTGCCAGCGGGGGAAGGACAGGAGACACTGAAGCTTTCTTT
TRBV7-9	TRBJ1-1	-	TRBD1	CASSLGTQGVNTEAFF	TGTGCCAGCAGCTTAGGAACCCAGGGGGTGAACACTGAAGCTTTCTTT
TRBV29-1	TRBJ1-1	-	-	CSVRGTEGNTEAFF	TGCAGCGTCCGTGGGACGGAGGGGAACACTGAAGCTTTCTTT
TRBV28	TRBJ1-2	-	TRBD1	CASSLTGRGYGYTF	TGTGCCAGCAGTCTGACAGGGCGCGGCTATGGCTACACCTTC
TRBV12-3/TRBV12-4	TRBJ1-6	-	-	CASSLEGFSPLHF	TGTGCCAGCAGTTTAGAGGGGTTTTCACCCCTCCACTTT
TRBV19	TRBJ1-2	-	-	CASSILTGNYGYTF	TGTGCCAGTAGTATATTGACGGGGAACTATGGCTACACCTTC
TRBV2	TRBJ1-5	-	-	CASTGDYNQPQHF	TGTGCCAGCACGGGGGATTACAATCAGCCCCAGCATTTT
TRBV29-1	TRBJ2-2	once	TRBD1	CSVGQGIPGELFF	TGCAGCGTTGGACAGGGGATCCCCGGGGAGCTGTTTTTT